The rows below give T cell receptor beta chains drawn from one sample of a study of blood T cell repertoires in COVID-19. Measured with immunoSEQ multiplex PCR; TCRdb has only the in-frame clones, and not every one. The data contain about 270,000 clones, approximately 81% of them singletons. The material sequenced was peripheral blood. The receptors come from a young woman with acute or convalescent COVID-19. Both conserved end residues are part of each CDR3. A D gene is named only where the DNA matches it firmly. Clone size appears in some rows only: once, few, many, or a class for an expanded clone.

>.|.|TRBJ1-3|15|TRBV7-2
CASSLARGGGNTIYF
TGTGCCAGCAGCTTAGCGCGAGGTGGAGGAAACACCATATATTTT
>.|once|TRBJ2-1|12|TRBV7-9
CASSSTHNEQFF
TGTGCCAGCAGCAGCACTCACAATGAGCAGTTCTTC
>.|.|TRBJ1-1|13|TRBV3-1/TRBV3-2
CASSQGWASEAFF
TGTGCCAGCAGCCAAGGCTGGGCAAGTGAAGCTTTCTTT
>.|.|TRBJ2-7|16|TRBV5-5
CASSIRQDPSSYEQYF
TGTGCCAGCAGCATACGACAGGATCCGAGCTCCTACGAGCAGTACTTC
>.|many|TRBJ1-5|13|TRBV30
CAWSDRQNQPQHF
TGTGCCTGGAGTGACAGGCAAAATCAGCCCCAGCATTTT
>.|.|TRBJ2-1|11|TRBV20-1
CSARRAEEQFF
TGCAGTGCAAGGCGGGCCGAAGAGCAGTTCTTC
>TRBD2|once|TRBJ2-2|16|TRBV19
CASMSILAGVTGELFF
TGTGCCAGTATGAGTATTCTAGCGGGAGTCACCGGGGAGCTGTTTTTT
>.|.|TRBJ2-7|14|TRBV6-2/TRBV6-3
CASSYSSVVAEQYF
TGTGCCAGCAGTTACTCGTCTGTGGTAGCCGAGCAGTACTTC
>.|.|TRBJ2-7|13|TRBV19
CASSLSRDYEQYF
TGTGCCAGTAGTTTATCCCGGGACTACGAGCAGTACTTC
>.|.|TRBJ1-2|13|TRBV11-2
CASTRTAIYGYTF
TGTGCCAGCACCAGGACAGCTATCTATGGCTACACCTTC
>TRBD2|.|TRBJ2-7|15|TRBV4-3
CASSHQAGGLGEQYF
TGCGCCAGCAGCCACCAAGCGGGGGGCCTTGGAGAGCAGTACTTC
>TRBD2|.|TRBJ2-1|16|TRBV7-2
CASSAKGLAGGEEQFF
TGTGCCAGCAGCGCCAAGGGACTAGCGGGAGGAGAGGAGCAGTTCTTC
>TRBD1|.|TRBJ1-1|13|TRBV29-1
CSVEGQGGTEAFF
TGCAGCGTGGAGGGACAGGGTGGCACTGAAGCTTTCTTT
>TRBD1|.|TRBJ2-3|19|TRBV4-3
CASSQSGQSNPRYTDTQYF
TGCGCCAGCAGCCAATCGGGACAGTCAAACCCCCGTTACACAGATACGCAGTATTTT
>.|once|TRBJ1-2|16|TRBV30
CAWSALLGRGTWGYTF
TGTGCCTGGAGTGCCCTCCTAGGGCGGGGCACTTGGGGCTACACCTTC
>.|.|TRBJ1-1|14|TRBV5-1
CASSLGNSGTEAFF
TGCGCCAGCAGCTTAGGCAACAGCGGTACTGAAGCTTTCTTT
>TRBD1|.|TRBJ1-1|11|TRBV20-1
CSARDRGTAFF
TGCAGTGCCCGGGACAGGGGAACGGCTTTCTTT
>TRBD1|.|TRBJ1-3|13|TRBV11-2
CATSRDSGNTIYF
TGTGCCACTAGCCGGGACAGTGGAAACACCATATATTTT
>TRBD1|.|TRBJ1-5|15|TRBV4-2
CASSQDRGLGQPQHF
TGTGCCAGCAGCCAAGACAGGGGGCTTGGTCAGCCCCAGCATTTT
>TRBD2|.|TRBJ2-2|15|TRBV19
CASSMVAGVTGELFF
TGTGCCAGTAGTATGGTAGCGGGAGTCACCGGGGAGCTGTTTTTT
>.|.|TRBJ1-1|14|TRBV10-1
CASSNTGMGTEAFF
TGCGCCAGCAGTAATACAGGAATGGGCACTGAAGCTTTCTTT
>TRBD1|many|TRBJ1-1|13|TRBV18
CASSPKGTGEAFF
TGTGCCAGCTCACCTAAGGGGACAGGGGAAGCTTTCTTT
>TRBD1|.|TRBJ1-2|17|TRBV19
CASSIGIGTGRLGGYTF
TGTGCCAGTAGTATAGGCATAGGGACAGGGCGCTTGGGTGGCTACACCTTC
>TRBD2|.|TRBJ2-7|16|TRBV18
CASSPHHSGRSYEQYF
TGTGCCAGCTCACCACATCACAGCGGGAGATCCTACGAGCAGTACTTC
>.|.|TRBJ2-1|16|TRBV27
CASSFSLTPEYNEQFF
TGTGCCAGCAGTTTCTCGTTGACTCCAGAGTACAATGAGCAGTTCTTC
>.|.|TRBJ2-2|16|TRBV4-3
CASSQDNREIAGELFF
TGCGCCAGCAGCCAAGATAACAGGGAAATTGCCGGGGAGCTGTTTTTT
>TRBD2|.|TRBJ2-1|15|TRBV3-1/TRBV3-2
CASSRGLAGGNEQFF
TGTGCCAGCAGCCGAGGACTAGCGGGAGGTAATGAGCAGTTCTTC
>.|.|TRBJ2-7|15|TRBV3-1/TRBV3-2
CASSTSLGAPYEQYF
TGTGCCAGCAGCACCTCCCTGGGGGCCCCCTACGAGCAGTACTTC
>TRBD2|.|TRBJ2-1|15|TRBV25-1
CASSEGLAGPSEQFF
TGTGCCAGCAGTGAAGGACTAGCGGGACCCAGTGAGCAGTTCTTC
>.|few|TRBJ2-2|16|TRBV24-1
CATSDLPSGNTGELFF
TGTGCCACCAGTGATTTACCCAGCGGAAACACCGGGGAGCTGTTTTTT
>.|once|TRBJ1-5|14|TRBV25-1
CASSGTDSNQPQHF
TGTGCCAGCAGTGGGACAGATAGCAATCAGCCCCAGCATTTT
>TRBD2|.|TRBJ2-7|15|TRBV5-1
CASSLRTSGLDEQYF
TGCGCCAGCAGCCTTCGGACTAGCGGTCTTGACGAGCAGTACTTC
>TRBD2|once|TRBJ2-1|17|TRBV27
CASSLSVGRVPYNEQFF
TGTGCCAGCAGTTTATCGGTCGGGAGGGTTCCCTACAATGAGCAGTTCTTC
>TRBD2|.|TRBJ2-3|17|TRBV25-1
CASSPLGGSGRADTQYF
TGTGCCAGCAGTCCCCTCGGGGGAAGCGGGAGGGCAGATACGCAGTATTTT
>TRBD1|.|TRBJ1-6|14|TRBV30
CAWNPGQYNSPLHF
TGTGCCTGGAACCCGGGACAGTATAATTCACCCCTCCACTTT
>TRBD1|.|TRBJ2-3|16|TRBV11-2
CASSQGGQGSTDTQYF
TGTGCCAGCAGCCAGGGCGGACAGGGGAGTACAGATACGCAGTATTTT
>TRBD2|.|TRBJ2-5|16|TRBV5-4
CASSLLLAGGLETQYF
TGTGCCAGCAGCCTTTTACTAGCGGGAGGGCTAGAGACCCAGTACTTC
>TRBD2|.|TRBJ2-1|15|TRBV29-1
CSVQLAGNSYNEQFF
TGCAGCGTTCAACTAGCGGGGAACTCCTACAATGAGCAGTTCTTC
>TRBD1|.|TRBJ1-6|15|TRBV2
CASSPGQGDNSPLHF
TGTGCCAGCAGCCCCGGACAGGGCGATAATTCACCCCTCCACTTT
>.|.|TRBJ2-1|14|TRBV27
CASSLWGRRDEQFF
TGTGCCAGCAGTTTATGGGGGCGCCGAGATGAGCAGTTCTTC
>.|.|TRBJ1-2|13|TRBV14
CASSTRGGYGYTF
TGTGCCAGCAGCACCCGGGGGGGATATGGCTACACCTTC
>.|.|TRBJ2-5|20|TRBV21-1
CASSKGGDRVYPPVGETQYF
TGTGCCAGCAGCAAAGGTGGAGACAGGGTTTATCCTCCGGTAGGGGAGACCCAGTACTTC